A selection of T cell receptor beta chains follows, all from one sample in a study of blood T cell repertoires in COVID-19. This table comes from immunoSEQ multiplex PCR, and its TCRdb copy is limited to in-frame clones, with some not included. This table holds 95,000 to 150,000 clones, under 80% found once. The material sequenced was peripheral blood. The source is a man between 65 and 80 years old with acute or convalescent COVID-19. Each CDR3 is given with its conserved first and last residue. D genes are given only for firm matches. For some rows the clone size is stated as once, few or many, or as a class when expanded; others skip it.

j_gene,v_gene,abundance,d_gene,CDR3nt,CDR3aa
TRBJ1-2,TRBV27,NA,TRBD1,TGTGCCAGCAGTTTAGGGTTGACAGGGGGAAGCGGCTACACCTTC,CASSLGLTGGSGYTF
TRBJ1-3,TRBV11-3,NA,TRBD1,TGTGCCAGCAGCTTAGACAGGGGGCCTGGAAACACCATATATTTT,CASSLDRGPGNTIYF
TRBJ1-1,TRBV18,NA,NA,TGTGCCAGCTCACCTTCTCGTGACATAAGGAACACTGAAGCTTTCTTT,CASSPSRDIRNTEAFF
TRBJ2-5,TRBV4-3,NA,TRBD1,TGCGCCAGCAGCCCGGGACAGACGTACCAAGAGACCCAGTACTTC,CASSPGQTYQETQYF
TRBJ2-5,TRBV5-1,NA,NA,TGCGCCAGCAGCTTTGACAAGCCCAGCGGGACCCAGTACTTC,CASSFDKPSGTQYF
TRBJ2-1,TRBV11-3,NA,TRBD1,TGTGCCAGCAGCTTAGGACAGGGGATTGAGCAGTTCTTC,CASSLGQGIEQFF
TRBJ1-4,TRBV11-3,NA,TRBD1,TGTGCCAGCAGCTTCAGGGGGCCTAGTTCAACTAATGAAAAACTGTTTTTT,CASSFRGPSSTNEKLFF
TRBJ1-5,TRBV11-2,NA,TRBD1,TGTGCCAGCAGTATCGACAGGGGCAATCAGCCCCAGCATTTT,CASSIDRGNQPQHF
TRBJ1-5,TRBV6-5,NA,TRBD1,TGTGCCGGGAACCAGGGGGATCAGCCCCAGCATTTT,CAGNQGDQPQHF
TRBJ2-6,TRBV9,NA,NA,TGTGCCAGCAGCGTAGGTAACTCTGGGGCCAACGTCCTGACTTTC,CASSVGNSGANVLTF
TRBJ1-5,TRBV6-5,NA,NA,TGTGCCAGCACCCGACAGCAGGGTCAGCCCCAGCATTTT,CASTRQQGQPQHF
TRBJ2-7,TRBV10-3,NA,NA,TGTGCCATCAGTGAGTCCGGGGAGCAGTACTTC,CAISESGEQYF
TRBJ1-4,TRBV6-2/TRBV6-3,NA,NA,TGTGCCAGCAGCAAACGAAGGGGTGGAACTAATGAAAAACTGTTTTTT,CASSKRRGGTNEKLFF
TRBJ1-1,TRBV12-3/TRBV12-4,NA,NA,TGTGCCAGCAGTTTTCCGGGACTCCAAGCTTTCTTT,CASSFPGLQAFF
TRBJ1-2,TRBV9,few,TRBD1,TGTGCCAGCAGCGAGGGGACAGGGATTCAAATTTCCCTAGGCTACACCTTC,CASSEGTGIQISLGYTF
TRBJ1-2,TRBV30,few,NA,TGTGCCTGGACCCCGGAGGGGTATGGCTACACCTTC,CAWTPEGYGYTF
TRBJ1-5,TRBV6-2/TRBV6-3,NA,NA,TGTGCCAGCAGTTACGGAACAGGGAATCAGCCCCAGCATTTT,CASSYGTGNQPQHF
TRBJ2-1,TRBV4-3,few,TRBD2,TGCGCCAGCAGGCCCCTCTCCTCTAGCGGAGCTGAGCAGTTCTTC,CASRPLSSSGAEQFF
TRBJ2-7,TRBV3-1/TRBV3-2,few,TRBD1,TGTGCCAGCAGCCTAGGACAGGGGGCGCGGGAGCAGTACTTC,CASSLGQGAREQYF
TRBJ2-7,TRBV2,NA,TRBD2,TGTGCCAGCAGTGAAGCGCGGGGAGGGAGGAGTCTGTACTTC,CASSEARGGRSLYF
TRBJ1-4,TRBV10-3,NA,TRBD1,TGTGCCATCAGTGCCGGGACAGGGGGCCAGGAAAAACTGTTTTTT,CAISAGTGGQEKLFF
TRBJ1-2,TRBV12-3/TRBV12-4,NA,NA,TGTGCCAGCAGTTTCAGGGGCGGCTATGGCTACACCTTC,CASSFRGGYGYTF
TRBJ2-7,TRBV6-5,few,TRBD1,TGTGCCAGCAGTTACACCCTCGGGACAGGGGGTTACGAGCAGTACTTC,CASSYTLGTGGYEQYF
TRBJ1-1,TRBV7-8,once,NA,TGTGCCAGCAGACTCTCCCCTGAAGCTTTCTTT,CASRLSPEAFF
TRBJ1-1,TRBV7-8,once,TRBD1,TGTGCCACTACGATACAGGGGCTCAGGGCTGAAGCTTTCTTT,CATTIQGLRAEAFF
TRBJ2-5,TRBV6-6,NA,TRBD1,TGTGCCAGCAGTTACAGGGACAGGGGGCGGGAGACCCAGTACTTC,CASSYRDRGRETQYF
TRBJ1-4,TRBV19,once,NA,TGTGCCAGTAGTCGCGTCGGGGTAGAGGAAAAACTGTTTTTT,CASSRVGVEEKLFF
TRBJ1-3,TRBV30,NA,NA,TGTGCCTGGGAGCTAGGAAACACCATATATTTT,CAWELGNTIYF
TRBJ1-1,TRBV6-2/TRBV6-3,NA,TRBD1,TGTGCCAGCAGTGGTCTACAGGGGCGGCACACTGAAGCTTTCTTT,CASSGLQGRHTEAFF
TRBJ2-1,TRBV6-8,NA,TRBD1,TGTGCCAGCAGTAAGGGACAGGGGAGAGTGTTGGAGGATCGAAATGAGCAGTTCTTC,CASSKGQGRVLEDRNEQFF
TRBJ1-1,TRBV3-1/TRBV3-2,NA,TRBD1,TGTGCCAGCAGCCAAGCGGGACAGGGGGATCGGAACACTGAAGCTTTCTTT,CASSQAGQGDRNTEAFF
TRBJ1-5,TRBV5-5,few,NA,TGTGCCAGCAGCCCTACAGGGTTACGAGGCCAGCCCCAGCATTTT,CASSPTGLRGQPQHF